This is a list of T cell receptor beta chains from one sample in a study of cytomegalovirus exposure and HLA in healthy donors. Sequencing was performed with immunoSEQ multiplex PCR; in TCRdb, only in-frame clones are kept and a portion is missing. This sample's clone table lists over 40,000 clones. Sequenced sample: PBMCs. The source of these receptors is a young man in good health and CMV-seronegative. Both conserved end residues are part of each CDR3. The D gene is left open where the match is weak.

CDR3 length	V gene	J gene	D gene	CDR3 protein	CDR3 DNA
14	TRBV19	TRBJ2-2	-	CASSIDFLSGELFF	TGTGCCAGTAGTATAGATTTTCTCTCCGGGGAGCTGTTTTTT
14	TRBV18	TRBJ2-7	-	CASSPNAAAYEQYF	TGTGCCAGCTCACCAAATGCGGCCGCCTACGAGCAGTACTTC
15	TRBV6-1	TRBJ1-1	-	CASSLQGSLNTEAFF	TGTGCCAGCAGTCTACAGGGATCCCTGAACACTGAAGCTTTCTTT
16	TRBV4-1	TRBJ2-7	TRBD2	CASSQGGLAGAYEQYF	TGCGCCAGCAGCCAAGGGGGACTAGCGGGAGCCTACGAGCAGTACTTC
16	TRBV7-9	TRBJ2-1	TRBD1	CASSSNRGDSYNEQFF	TGTGCCAGCAGCTCCAACAGGGGCGACTCCTACAATGAGCAGTTCTTC
13	TRBV29-1	TRBJ1-2	TRBD1	CSAYTGGYEGYTF	TGCAGCGCCTATACAGGGGGATACGAAGGCTACACCTTC
15	TRBV6-5	TRBJ2-1	-	CASMGGPSSYNEQFF	TGTGCCAGTATGGGGGGACCTTCATCCTACAATGAGCAGTTCTTC
13	TRBV29-1	TRBJ2-1	-	CSVGGPAGDEQFF	TGCAGCGTTGGCGGGCCCGCCGGGGATGAGCAGTTCTTC
15	TRBV4-2	TRBJ2-2	TRBD1	CASSRPDRDTGELFF	TGTGCCAGCAGCCGCCCGGACAGGGACACCGGGGAGCTGTTTTTT
12	TRBV19	TRBJ1-4	-	CASSRANEKLFF	TGTGCCAGTAGTAGGGCAAATGAAAAACTGTTTTTT
12	TRBV7-8	TRBJ1-4	-	CASSRVKEKLFF	TGTGCCAGCAGCCGAGTGAAAGAAAAACTGTTTTTT
14	TRBV14	TRBJ2-5	TRBD1	CASSSRDSRETQYF	TGTGCCAGCAGCAGCCGGGACAGCAGAGAGACCCAGTACTTC
14	TRBV4-2	TRBJ1-5	-	CASSQEQGNQPQHF	TGTGCCAGCAGCCAAGAGCAGGGGAATCAGCCCCAGCATTTT
15	TRBV27	TRBJ2-7	TRBD1	CASSLIGTGDYEQYF	TGTGCCAGCAGTTTAATTGGGACAGGGGACTACGAGCAGTACTTC